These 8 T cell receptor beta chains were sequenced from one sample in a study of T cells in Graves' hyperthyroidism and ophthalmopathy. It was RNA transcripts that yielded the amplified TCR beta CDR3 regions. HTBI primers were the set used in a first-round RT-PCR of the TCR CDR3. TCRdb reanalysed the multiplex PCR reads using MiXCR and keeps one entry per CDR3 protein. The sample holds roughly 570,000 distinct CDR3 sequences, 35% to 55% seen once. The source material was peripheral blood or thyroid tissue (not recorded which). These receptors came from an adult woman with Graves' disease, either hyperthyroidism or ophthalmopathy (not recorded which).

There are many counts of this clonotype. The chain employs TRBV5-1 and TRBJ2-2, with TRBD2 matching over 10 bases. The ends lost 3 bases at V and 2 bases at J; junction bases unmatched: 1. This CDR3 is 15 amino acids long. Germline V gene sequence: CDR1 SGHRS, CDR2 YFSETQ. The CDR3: CASSWTSGNTGELFF. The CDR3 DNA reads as TGCGCCAGCAGCTGGACTAGCGGTAACACCGGGGAGCTGTTTTTT.

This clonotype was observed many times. CDR3 residues: CASSFGAGSNTEAFF. The CDR3 nucleotides are TGTGCCAGCAGCTTCGGGGCCGGAAGTAACACTGAAGCTTTCTTT. The chain combines TRBV7-9 with TRBJ1-1; D perhaps matches TRBD1 (5 bases). Between the trimmed V and J ends, which lost 3 bases and 2 bases, there was a span of 13 bases. There are 15 residues in the CDR3. Per the germline V gene, CDR1 is SEHNR and CDR2 is FQNEAQ (reference sequence). The full variable domain, with the rest looked up from reference TRBV7-9 and TRBJ1-1, is DTGVSQNPRHKITKRGQNVTFRCDPISEHNRLYWYRQTLGQGPEFLTYFQNEAQLEKSRLLSDRFSAERPKGSFSTLEIQRTEQGDSAMYLCASSFGAGSNTEAFFGQGTRLTVV.

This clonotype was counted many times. DNA for the CDR3: TGTGCCAGTCGTATAAGGTCCACGGGCACCGGGGAGCTGTTTTTT. Its protein is CASRIRSTGTGELFF. V is TRBV2 and J is TRBJ2-2; D is unresolved. The CDR3 length is 15 residues. Looked up from germline, CDR1 is SNHLY and CDR2 is FYNNEI. V was shortened by 9 bases and J by 4 bases, with 18 bases between the two germline ends.

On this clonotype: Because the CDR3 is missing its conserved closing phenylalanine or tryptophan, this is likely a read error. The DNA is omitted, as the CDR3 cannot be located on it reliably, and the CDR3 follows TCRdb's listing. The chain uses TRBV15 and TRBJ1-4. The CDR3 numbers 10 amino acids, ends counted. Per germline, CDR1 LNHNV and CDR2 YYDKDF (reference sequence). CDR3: CATSRDRLNY.

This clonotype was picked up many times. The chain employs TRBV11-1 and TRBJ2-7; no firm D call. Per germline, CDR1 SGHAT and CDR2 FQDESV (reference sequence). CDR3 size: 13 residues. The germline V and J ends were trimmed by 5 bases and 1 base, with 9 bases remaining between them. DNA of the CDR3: TGTGCCAGCAGCCGAGACCAGTCCTACGAGCAGTACTTC. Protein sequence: CASSRDQSYEQYF.

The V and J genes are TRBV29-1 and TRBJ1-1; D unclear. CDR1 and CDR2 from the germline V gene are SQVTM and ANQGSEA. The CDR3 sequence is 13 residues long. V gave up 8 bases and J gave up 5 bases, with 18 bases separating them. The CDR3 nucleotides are TGCAGCTTCAGGTCAGCGGGGAGGACTGAAGCTTTCTTT. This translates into CSFRSAGRTEAFF. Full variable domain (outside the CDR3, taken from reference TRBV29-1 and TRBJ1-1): SAVISQKPSRDICQRGTSLTIQCQVDSQVTMMFWYRQQPGQSLTLIATANQGSEATYESGFVIDKFPISRPNLTFSTLTVSNMSPEDSSIYLCSFRSAGRTEAFFGQGTRLTVV.

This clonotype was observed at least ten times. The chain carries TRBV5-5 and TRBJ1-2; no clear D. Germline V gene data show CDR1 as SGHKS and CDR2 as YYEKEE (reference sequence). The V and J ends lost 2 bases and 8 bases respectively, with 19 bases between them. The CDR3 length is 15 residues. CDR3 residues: CASSFIIRTGRGYTF. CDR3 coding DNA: TGTGCCAGCAGCTTTATTATTCGGACGGGCCGCGGCTACACCTTC.

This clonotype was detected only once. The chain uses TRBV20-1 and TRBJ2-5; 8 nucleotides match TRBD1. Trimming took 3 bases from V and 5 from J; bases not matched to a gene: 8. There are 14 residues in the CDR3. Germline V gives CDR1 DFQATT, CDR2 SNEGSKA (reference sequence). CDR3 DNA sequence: TGCAGTGCTAGCGGTACAGGGGGTAGGGAGACCCAGTACTTC. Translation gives CSASGTGGRETQYF.